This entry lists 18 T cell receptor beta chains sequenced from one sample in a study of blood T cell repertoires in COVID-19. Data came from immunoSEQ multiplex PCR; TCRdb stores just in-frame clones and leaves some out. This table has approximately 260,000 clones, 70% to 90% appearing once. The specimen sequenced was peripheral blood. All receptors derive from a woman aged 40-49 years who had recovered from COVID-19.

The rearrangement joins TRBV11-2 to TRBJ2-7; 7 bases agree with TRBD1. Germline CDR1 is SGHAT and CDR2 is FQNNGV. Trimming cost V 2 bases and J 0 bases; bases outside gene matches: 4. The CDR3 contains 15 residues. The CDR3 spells CASSLNRDSSYEQYF. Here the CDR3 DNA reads TGTGCCAGCAGCTTAAACCGGGACAGCTCCTACGAGCAGTACTTC.

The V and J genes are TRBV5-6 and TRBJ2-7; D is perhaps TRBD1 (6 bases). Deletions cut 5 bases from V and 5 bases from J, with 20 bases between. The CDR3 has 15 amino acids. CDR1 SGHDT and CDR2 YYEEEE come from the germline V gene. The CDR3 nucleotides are TGTGCCAGCAGGGGGTTGAGGGGGAACAACAACGAGCAGTACTTC. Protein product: CASRGLRGNNNEQYF.

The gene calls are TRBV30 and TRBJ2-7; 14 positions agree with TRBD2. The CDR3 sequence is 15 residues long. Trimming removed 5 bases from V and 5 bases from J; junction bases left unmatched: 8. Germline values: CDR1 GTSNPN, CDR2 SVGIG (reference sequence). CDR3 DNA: TGTGCCTGGCAGGGACTAGCGGGAGACTTGAACGAGCAGTACTTC. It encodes CAWQGLAGDLNEQYF. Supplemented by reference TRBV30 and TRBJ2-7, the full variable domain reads SQTIHQWPATLVQPVGSPLSLECTVEGTSNPNLYWYRQAAGRGLQLLFYSVGIGQISSEVPQNLSASRPQDRQFILSSKKLLLSDSGFYLCAWQGLAGDLNEQYFGPGTRLTVT.

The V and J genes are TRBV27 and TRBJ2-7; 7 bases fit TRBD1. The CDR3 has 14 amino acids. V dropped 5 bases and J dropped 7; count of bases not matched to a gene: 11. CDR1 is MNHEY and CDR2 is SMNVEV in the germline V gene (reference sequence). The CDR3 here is CASSPRQGVGEQYF. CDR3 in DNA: TGTGCCAGCAGTCCCCGACAGGGTGTAGGGGAGCAGTACTTC.

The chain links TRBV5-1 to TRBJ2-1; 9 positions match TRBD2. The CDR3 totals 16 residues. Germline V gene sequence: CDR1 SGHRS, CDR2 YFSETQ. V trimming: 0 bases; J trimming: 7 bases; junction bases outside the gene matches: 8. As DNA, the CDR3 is TGCGCCAGCAGCTTGGTTCCTAGCGGGATTGGGAATGAGCAGTTCTTC. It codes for CASSLVPSGIGNEQFF. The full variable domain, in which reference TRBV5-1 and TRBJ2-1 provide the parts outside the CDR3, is KAGVTQTPRYLIKTRGQQVTLSCSPISGHRSVSWYQQTPGQGLQFLFEYFSETQRNKGNFPGRFSGRQFSNSRSEMNVSTLELGDSALYLCASSLVPSGIGNEQFFGPGTRLTVL.

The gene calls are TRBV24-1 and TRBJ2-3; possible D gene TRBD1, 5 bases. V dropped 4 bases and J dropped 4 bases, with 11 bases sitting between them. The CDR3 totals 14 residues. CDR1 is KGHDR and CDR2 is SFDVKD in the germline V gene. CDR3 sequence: CATSEPVRADTQYF. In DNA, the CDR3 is TGTGCCACCAGTGAACCTGTCAGGGCAGATACGCAGTATTTT.

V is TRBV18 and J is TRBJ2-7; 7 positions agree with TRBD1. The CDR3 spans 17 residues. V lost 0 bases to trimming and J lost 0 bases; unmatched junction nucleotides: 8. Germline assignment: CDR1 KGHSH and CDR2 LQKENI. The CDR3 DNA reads TGTGCCAGCTCACCACCGACCGGGACAGTATCCTCCTACGAGCAGTACTTC. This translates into CASSPPTGTVSSYEQYF.

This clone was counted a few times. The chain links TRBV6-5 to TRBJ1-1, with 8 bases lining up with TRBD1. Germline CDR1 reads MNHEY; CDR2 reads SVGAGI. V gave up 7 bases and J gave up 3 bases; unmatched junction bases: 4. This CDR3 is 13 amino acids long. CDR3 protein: CASIRQGYTEAFF. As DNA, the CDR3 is TGTGCCAGCATCAGACAGGGGTACACTGAAGCTTTCTTT.

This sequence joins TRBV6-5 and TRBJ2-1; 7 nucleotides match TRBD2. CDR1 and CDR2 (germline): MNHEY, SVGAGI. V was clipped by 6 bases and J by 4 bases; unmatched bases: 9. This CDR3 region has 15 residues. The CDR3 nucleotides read TGTGCCAGCAGACCAACCGGGACTATTTACAATGAGCAGTTCTTC. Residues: CASRPTGTIYNEQFF.

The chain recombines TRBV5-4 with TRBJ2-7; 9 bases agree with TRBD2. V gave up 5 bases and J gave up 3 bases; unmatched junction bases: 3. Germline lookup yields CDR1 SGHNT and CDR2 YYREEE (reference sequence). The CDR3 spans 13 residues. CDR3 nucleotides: TGTGCCAGCAGATTTAGCGGGAGCTACGAGCAGTACTTC. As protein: CASRFSGSYEQYF. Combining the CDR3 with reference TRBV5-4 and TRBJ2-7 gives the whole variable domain ETGVTQSPTHLIKTRGQQVTLRCSSQSGHNTVSWYQQALGQGPQFIFQYYREEENGRGNFPPRFSGLQFPNYSSELNVNALELDDSALYLCASRFSGSYEQYFGPGTRLTVT.

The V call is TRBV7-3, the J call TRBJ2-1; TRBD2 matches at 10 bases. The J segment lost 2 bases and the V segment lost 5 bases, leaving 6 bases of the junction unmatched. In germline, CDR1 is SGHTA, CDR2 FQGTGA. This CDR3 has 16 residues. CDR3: CASSLESGRAYNEQFF. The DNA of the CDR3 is TGTGCCAGCAGCCTCGAGAGCGGGAGGGCCTACAATGAGCAGTTCTTC.

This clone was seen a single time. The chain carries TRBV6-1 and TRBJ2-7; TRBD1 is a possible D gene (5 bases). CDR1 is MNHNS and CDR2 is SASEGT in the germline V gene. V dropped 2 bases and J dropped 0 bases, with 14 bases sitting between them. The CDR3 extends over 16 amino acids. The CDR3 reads CASSERKGPGSYEQYF. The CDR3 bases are TGTGCCAGCAGTGAAAGGAAGGGGCCCGGCTCCTACGAGCAGTACTTC.

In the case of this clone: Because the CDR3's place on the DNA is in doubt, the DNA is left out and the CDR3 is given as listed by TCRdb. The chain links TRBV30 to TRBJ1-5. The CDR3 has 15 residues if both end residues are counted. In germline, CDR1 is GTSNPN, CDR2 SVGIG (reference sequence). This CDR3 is CAWSVTFGGHQPQHF.

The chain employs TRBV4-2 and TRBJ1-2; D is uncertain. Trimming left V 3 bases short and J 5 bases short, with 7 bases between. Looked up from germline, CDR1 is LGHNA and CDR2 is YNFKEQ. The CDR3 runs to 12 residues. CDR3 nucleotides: TGTGCCAGCAGCCACCAGTCGTATGGCTACACCTTC. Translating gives CASSHQSYGYTF.

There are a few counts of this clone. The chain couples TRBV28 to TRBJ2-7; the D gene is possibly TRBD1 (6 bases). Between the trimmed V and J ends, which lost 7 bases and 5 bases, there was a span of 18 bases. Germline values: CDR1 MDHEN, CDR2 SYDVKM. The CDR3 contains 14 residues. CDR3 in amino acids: CASTPGTIRDEQYF. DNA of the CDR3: TGTGCCAGCACCCCCGGGACAATCAGGGACGAGCAGTACTTC.

CDR3 DNA sequence: TGTGCCAGCATCGGGGACAGACTTTACAATGAGCAGTTCTTC. Amino acid sequence: CASIGDRLYNEQFF. The genes are TRBV7-2 and TRBJ2-1; 7 positions match TRBD1. Germline values: CDR1 SGHTA, CDR2 FQGNSA. The CDR3 extends over 14 amino acids. Unmatched junction bases numbered 7, after V lost 7 bases and J lost 4 bases. Complete variable domain (other parts from reference TRBV7-2 and TRBJ2-1): GAGVSQSPSNKVTEKGKDVELRCDPISGHTALYWYRQSLGQGLEFLIYFQGNSAPDKSGLPSDRFSAERTGGSVSTLTIQRTQQEDSAVYLCASIGDRLYNEQFFGPGTRLTVL.

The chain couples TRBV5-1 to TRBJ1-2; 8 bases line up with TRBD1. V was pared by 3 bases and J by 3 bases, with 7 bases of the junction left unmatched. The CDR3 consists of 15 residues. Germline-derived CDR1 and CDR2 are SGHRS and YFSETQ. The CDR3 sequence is CASSWVPGQDYGYTF. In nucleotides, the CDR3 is TGCGCCAGCAGCTGGGTACCGGGACAGGACTATGGCTACACCTTC.

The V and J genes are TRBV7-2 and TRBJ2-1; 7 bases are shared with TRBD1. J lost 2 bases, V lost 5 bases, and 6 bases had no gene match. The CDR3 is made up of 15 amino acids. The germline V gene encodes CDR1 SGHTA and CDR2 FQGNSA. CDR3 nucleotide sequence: TGTGCCAGCAGCATCAGACAGGGCCCCTACAATGAGCAGTTCTTC. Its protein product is CASSIRQGPYNEQFF.